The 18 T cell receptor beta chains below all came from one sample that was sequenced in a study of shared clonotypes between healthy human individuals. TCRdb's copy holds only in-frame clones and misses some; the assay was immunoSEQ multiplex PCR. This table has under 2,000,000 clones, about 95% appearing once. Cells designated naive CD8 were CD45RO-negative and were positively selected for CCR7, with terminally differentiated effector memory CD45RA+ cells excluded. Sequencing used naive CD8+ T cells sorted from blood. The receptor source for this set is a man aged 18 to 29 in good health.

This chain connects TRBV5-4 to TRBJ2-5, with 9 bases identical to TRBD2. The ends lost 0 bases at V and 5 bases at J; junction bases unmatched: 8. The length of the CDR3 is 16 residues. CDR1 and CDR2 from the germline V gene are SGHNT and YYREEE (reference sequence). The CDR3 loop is CASSLVGGGARETQYF. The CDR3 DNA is TGTGCCAGCAGCTTGGTTGGCGGGGGGGCTCGCGAGACCCAGTACTTC.

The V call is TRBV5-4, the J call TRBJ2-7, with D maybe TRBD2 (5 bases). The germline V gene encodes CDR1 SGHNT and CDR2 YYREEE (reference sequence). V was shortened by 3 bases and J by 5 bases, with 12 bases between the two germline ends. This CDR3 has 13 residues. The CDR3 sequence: CASSSTDLDEQYF. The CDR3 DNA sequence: TGTGCCAGCAGCTCCACGGACTTGGACGAGCAGTACTTC. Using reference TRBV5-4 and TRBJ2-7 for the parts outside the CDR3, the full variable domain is ETGVTQSPTHLIKTRGQQVTLRCSSQSGHNTVSWYQQALGQGPQFIFQYYREEENGRGNFPPRFSGLQFPNYSSELNVNALELDDSALYLCASSSTDLDEQYFGPGTRLTVT.

Written as DNA, the CDR3 is TGTGCCAGCAGGTGGAAGAACACCGGGGAGCTGTTTTTT. The encoded protein is CASRWKNTGELFF. The chain recombines TRBV11-2 with TRBJ2-2; D not certain. The CDR3 extends over 13 amino acids. Germline assignment: CDR1 SGHAT and CDR2 FQNNGV. V was pared by 6 bases and J by 1 base, with 6 bases between.

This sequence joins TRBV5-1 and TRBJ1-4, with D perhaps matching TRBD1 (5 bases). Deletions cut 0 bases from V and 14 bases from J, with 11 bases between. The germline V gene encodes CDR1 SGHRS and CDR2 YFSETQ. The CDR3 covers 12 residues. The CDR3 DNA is TGCGCCAGCAGCTTGGATGGGACGGCGCTGTTTTTT. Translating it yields CASSLDGTALFF.

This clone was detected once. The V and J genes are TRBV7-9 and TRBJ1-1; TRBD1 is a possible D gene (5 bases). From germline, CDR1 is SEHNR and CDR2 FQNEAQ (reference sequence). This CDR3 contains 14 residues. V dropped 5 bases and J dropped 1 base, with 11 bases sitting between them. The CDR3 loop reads CASSTIGGNTEAFF. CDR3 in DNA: TGTGCCAGCAGCACCATTGGGGGGAACACTGAAGCTTTCTTT.

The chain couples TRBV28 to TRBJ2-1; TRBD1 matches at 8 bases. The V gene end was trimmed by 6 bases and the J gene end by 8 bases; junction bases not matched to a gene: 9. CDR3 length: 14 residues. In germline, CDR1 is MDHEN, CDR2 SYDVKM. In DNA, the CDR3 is TGTGCCAGCAGCCAATCAGGGGGCAGCGATGAGCAGTTCTTC. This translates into CASSQSGGSDEQFF.

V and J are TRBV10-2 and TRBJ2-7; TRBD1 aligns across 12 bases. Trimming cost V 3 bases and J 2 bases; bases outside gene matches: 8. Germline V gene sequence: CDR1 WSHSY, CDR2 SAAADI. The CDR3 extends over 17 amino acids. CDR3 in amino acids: CASSDEGTGGLPYEQYF. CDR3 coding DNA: TGCGCCAGCAGTGATGAGGGGACAGGGGGCCTCCCCTACGAGCAGTACTTC.

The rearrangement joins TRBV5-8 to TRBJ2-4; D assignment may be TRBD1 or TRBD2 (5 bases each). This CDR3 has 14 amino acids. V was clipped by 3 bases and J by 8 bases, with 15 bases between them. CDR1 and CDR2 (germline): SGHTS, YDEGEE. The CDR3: CASSWDASWDIQYF. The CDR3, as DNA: TGTGCCAGCAGCTGGGACGCGTCTTGGGACATTCAGTACTTC. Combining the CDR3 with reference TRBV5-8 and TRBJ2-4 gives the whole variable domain EAGVTQSPTHLIKTRGQQATLRCSPISGHTSVYWYQQALGLGLQFLLWYDEGEERNRGNFPPRFSGRQFPNYSSELNVNALELEDSALYLCASSWDASWDIQYFGAGTRLSVL.

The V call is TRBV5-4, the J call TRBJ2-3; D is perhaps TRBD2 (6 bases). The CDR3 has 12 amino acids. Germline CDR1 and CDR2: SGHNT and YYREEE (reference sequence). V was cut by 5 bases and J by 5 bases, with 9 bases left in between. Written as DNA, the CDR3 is TGTGCCAGCAGTTCGGGGGAAGATACGCAGTATTTT. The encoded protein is CASSSGEDTQYF.

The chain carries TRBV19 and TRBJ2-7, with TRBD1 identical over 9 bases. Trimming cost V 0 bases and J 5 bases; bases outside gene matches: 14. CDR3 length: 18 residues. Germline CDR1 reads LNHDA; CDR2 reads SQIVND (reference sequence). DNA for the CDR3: TGTGCCAGTAGTATAGATCATGGGACCGGGACAGGGAACGACGAGCAGTACTTC. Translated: CASSIDHGTGTGNDEQYF.

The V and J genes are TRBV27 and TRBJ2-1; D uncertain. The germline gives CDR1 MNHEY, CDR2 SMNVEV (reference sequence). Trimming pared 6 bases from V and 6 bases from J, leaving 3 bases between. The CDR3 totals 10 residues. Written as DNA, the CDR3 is TGTGCCAGCAGGAGCAATGAGCAGTTCTTC. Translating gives CASRSNEQFF.

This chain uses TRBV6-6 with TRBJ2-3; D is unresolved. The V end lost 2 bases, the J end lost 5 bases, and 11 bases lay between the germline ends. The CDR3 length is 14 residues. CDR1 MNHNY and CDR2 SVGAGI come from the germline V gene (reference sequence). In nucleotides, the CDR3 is TGTGCCAGCAGTTACCAGGAGTTCGAAGATACGCAGTATTTT. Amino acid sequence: CASSYQEFEDTQYF.

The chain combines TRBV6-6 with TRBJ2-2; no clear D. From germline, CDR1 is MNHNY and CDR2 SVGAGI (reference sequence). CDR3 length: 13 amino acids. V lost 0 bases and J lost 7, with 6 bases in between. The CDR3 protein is CASSYSAVGELFF. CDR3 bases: TGTGCCAGCAGTTACTCGGCCGTCGGGGAGCTGTTTTTT.

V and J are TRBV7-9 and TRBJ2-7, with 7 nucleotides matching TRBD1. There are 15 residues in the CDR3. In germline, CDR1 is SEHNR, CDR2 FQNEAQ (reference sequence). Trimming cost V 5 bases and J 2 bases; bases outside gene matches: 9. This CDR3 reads CASSLGDSPTYEQYF. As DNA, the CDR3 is TGTGCCAGCAGCCTTGGGGACAGCCCGACCTACGAGCAGTACTTC. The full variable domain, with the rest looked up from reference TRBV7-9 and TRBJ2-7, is DTGVSQNPRHKITKRGQNVTFRCDPISEHNRLYWYRQTLGQGPEFLTYFQNEAQLEKSRLLSDRFSAERPKGSFSTLEIQRTEQGDSAMYLCASSLGDSPTYEQYFGPGTRLTVT.

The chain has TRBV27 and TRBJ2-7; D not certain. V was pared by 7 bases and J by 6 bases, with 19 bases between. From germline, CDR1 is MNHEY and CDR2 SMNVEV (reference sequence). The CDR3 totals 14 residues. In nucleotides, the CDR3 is TGTGCCAGCAAAACCTTCAGTCCTTGGAGCGAGCAGTACTTC. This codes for CASKTFSPWSEQYF.

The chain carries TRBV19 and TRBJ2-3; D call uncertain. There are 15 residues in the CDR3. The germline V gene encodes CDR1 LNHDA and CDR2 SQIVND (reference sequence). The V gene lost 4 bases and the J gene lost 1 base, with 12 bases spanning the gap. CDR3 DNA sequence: TGTGCCAGTAGTAACGTGGTTCAGGGCACAGATACGCAGTATTTT. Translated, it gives CASSNVVQGTDTQYF. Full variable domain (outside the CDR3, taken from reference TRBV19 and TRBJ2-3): DGGITQSPKYLFRKEGQNVTLSCEQNLNHDAMYWYRQDPGQGLRLIYYSQIVNDFQKGDIAEGYSVSREKKESFPLTVTSAQKNPTAFYLCASSNVVQGTDTQYFGPGTRLTVL.

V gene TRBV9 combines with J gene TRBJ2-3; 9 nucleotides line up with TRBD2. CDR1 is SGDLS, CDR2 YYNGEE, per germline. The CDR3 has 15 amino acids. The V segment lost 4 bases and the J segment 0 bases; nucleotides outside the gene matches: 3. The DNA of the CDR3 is TGTGCCAGCAGCACCGGGACTAGCAGCACAGATACGCAGTATTTT. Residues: CASSTGTSSTDTQYF. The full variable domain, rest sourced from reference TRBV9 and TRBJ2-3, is DSGVTQTPKHLITATGQRVTLRCSPRSGDLSVYWYQQSLDQGLQFLIQYYNGEERAKGNILERFSAQQFPDLHSELNLSSLELGDSALYFCASSTGTSSTDTQYFGPGTRLTVL.

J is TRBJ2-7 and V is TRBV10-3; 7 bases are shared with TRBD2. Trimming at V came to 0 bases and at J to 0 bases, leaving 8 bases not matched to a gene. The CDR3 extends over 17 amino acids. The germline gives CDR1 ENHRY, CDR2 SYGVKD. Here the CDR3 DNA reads TGTGCCATCAGTGAGTCGAGGGAGGGCCCAAGCTCCTACGAGCAGTACTTC. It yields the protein CAISESREGPSSYEQYF.